The source of this TCR beta chain is a study of blood T cell repertoires in COVID-19. CDR1 MDHEN and CDR2 SYDVKM come from the germline V gene. The CDR3 runs 17 residues. Trimming cost V 9 bases and J 6 bases; bases outside gene matches: 19. Clones were sequenced by immunoSEQ multiplex PCR, and TCRdb holds only the in-frame ones, with some missing. The repertoire holds some 300,000 clones, about 87% seen once, with under 8% in the top ten. The sample taken for sequencing was peripheral blood. The origin of this receptor is a woman aged 25 to 39 who had recovered from COVID-19. The V and J genes are TRBV28 and TRBJ1-2; 10 positions agree with TRBD1. DNA of the CDR3: TGTGCCAGTACCCAAAGACAGGGGGCGGGACTAGTCGATGGCTACACCTTC. Residues: CASTQRQGAGLVDGYTF.